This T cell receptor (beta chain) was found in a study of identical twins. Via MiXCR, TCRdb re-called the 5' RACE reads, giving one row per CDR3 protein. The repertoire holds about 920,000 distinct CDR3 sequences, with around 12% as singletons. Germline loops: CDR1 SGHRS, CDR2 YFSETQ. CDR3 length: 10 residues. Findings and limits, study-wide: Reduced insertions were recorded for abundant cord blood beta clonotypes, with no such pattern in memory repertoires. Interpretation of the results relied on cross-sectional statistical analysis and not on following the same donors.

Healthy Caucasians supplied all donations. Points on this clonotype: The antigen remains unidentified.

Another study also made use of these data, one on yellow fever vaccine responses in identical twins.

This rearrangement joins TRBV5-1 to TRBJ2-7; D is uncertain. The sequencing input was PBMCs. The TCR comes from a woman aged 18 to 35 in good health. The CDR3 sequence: CASSYPTPAV. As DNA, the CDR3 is TGCGCCAGCAGCTACCCGACCCCCGCTGTC.